A single sample gave rise to the 17 T cell receptor beta chains below, sequenced in a study of blood T cell repertoires in COVID-19. The protocol was immunoSEQ multiplex PCR, while the TCRdb copy is restricted to in-frame clones and leaves out a portion. The data show hundreds of thousands of clones, 87% seen once. Material for sequencing was peripheral blood. These receptors were collected from a woman younger than 30 who had recovered from COVID-19.

The chain employs TRBV4-3 and TRBJ2-3; perhaps TRBD2 as D (5 bases). The ends were cut back, 0 bases at V and 4 bases at J, with 11 bases in the middle. From germline, CDR1 is LGHNA and CDR2 YSLEER. The CDR3 has 15 residues. The CDR3 loop is CASSQDPGMADTQYF. The DNA for the CDR3 is TGCGCCAGCAGCCAAGATCCCGGGATGGCAGATACGCAGTATTTT.

The genes are TRBV27 and TRBJ1-1; tentatively, D is TRBD1 (6 bases). V dropped 2 bases and J dropped 5 bases, with 9 bases sitting between them. The CDR3 has 13 residues. Germline assignment: CDR1 MNHEY and CDR2 SMNVEV (reference sequence). The CDR3 spells CASSLVRGTEAFF. Here the CDR3 DNA reads TGTGCCAGCAGTTTAGTTAGGGGGACTGAAGCTTTCTTT.

Only one count was recorded for this clone. V gene TRBV12-3 or TRBV12-4 combines with J gene TRBJ2-1; TRBD1 is a possible D gene (5 bases). This CDR3 contains 11 residues. V was shortened by 5 bases and J by 12 bases, with 11 bases between the two germline ends. The CDR3 reads CASSQKTVQFF. The CDR3 coding sequence is TGTGCCAGCAGTCAAAAGACAGTGCAGTTCTTC.

This clone was seen a few times. The chain combines TRBV7-9 with TRBJ1-6; 7 nucleotides align to TRBD1. Trimming at V came to 6 bases and at J to 5 bases, leaving 4 bases not matched to a gene. CDR3 length: 14 residues. Germline lookup yields CDR1 SEHNR and CDR2 FQNEAQ (reference sequence). CDR3 DNA: TGTGCCAGCAGTCGGGACAGCCATAATTCACCCCTCCACTTT. Translation: CASSRDSHNSPLHF.

The chain is built from TRBV5-5 and TRBJ2-7, with D perhaps matching TRBD2 (5 bases). Germline CDR1 SGHKS, CDR2 YYEKEE (reference sequence). CDR3 size: 16 residues. Trimming stripped 3 bases from V and 2 bases from J, with 18 bases between. As DNA, the CDR3 is TGTGCCAGCAGCTCCGGACCCAGCGGATATACCTACGAGCAGTACTTC. Translated: CASSSGPSGYTYEQYF.

This clone was seen only a few times. The J gene is TRBJ2-3, the V gene TRBV7-9; TRBD2 aligns across 10 bases. This CDR3 has 17 amino acids. The germline V gene has CDR1 SEHNR and CDR2 FQNEAQ (reference sequence). J was trimmed by 2 bases and V by 0 bases; bases with no gene match: 5. This CDR3 reads CASSLAKLAGNTDTQYF. The CDR3 nucleotides are TGTGCCAGCAGCTTAGCTAAACTAGCGGGGAACACAGATACGCAGTATTTT. Looking up the rest from reference TRBV7-9 and TRBJ2-3 gives the full variable domain: DTGVSQNPRHKITKRGQNVTFRCDPISEHNRLYWYRQTLGQGPEFLTYFQNEAQLEKSRLLSDRFSAERPKGSFSTLEIQRTEQGDSAMYLCASSLAKLAGNTDTQYFGPGTRLTVL.

This chain joins TRBV5-6 and TRBJ1-5; 8 bases map to TRBD1. Germline CDR1 is SGHDT and CDR2 is YYEEEE. CDR3 length: 16 amino acids. J was trimmed by 3 bases and V by 4 bases; bases with no gene match: 9. The CDR3 is CASSRRDRGDNQPQHF. CDR3 DNA: TGTGCCAGCAGCCGACGTGACAGGGGTGACAATCAGCCCCAGCATTTT.

The J gene is TRBJ2-1, the V gene TRBV14; TRBD2 matches 9 bases. The germline gives CDR1 SGHDN, CDR2 FVKESK. CDR3 length equals 15 residues. V lost 4 bases, J lost 7 bases, and 8 bases stayed unmatched. CDR3 protein: CASSRIAGASNEQFF. CDR3 DNA sequence: TGTGCCAGCAGCCGAATAGCGGGAGCCTCTAATGAGCAGTTCTTC.

In this sample, this clone turned up a few times. The chain couples TRBV9 to TRBJ2-5; 9 bases map to TRBD2. This CDR3 comprises 14 residues. V was pared by 2 bases and J by 4 bases, with 3 bases of the junction left unmatched. Germline CDR1 and CDR2: SGDLS and YYNGEE. The CDR3 nucleotides are TGTGCCAGCAGCGTGGCGGGAGGGGGAGAGACCCAGTACTTC. Its protein is CASSVAGGGETQYF.

The V call is TRBV2, the J call TRBJ1-6; 8 bases match TRBD1. The CDR3 totals 16 residues. Trimming cost V 2 bases and J 6 bases; bases outside gene matches: 6. Germline V gene sequence: CDR1 SNHLY, CDR2 FYNNEI. The chain's CDR3 is CASSELGGQVNSPLHF. CDR3 coding DNA: TGTGCCAGCAGTGAATTGGGGGGACAGGTTAATTCACCCCTCCACTTT.

V usage is TRBV6-7 and J usage is TRBJ2-7; 9 bases match TRBD2. TRBV6-7 is marked as an open reading frame, function uncertain. This CDR3 contains 15 residues. J lost 3 bases, V lost 5 bases, and 8 bases had no gene match. CDR3 in amino acids: CASSHQTSGYYEQYF. The CDR3 DNA is TGTGCCAGCAGTCACCAGACTAGCGGCTACTACGAGCAGTACTTC.

This clone has a handful of counts. This sequence joins TRBV12-3 or TRBV12-4 and TRBJ1-2; D might be TRBD1 (6 bases). The length of the CDR3 is 12 residues. V lost 4 bases, J lost 8 bases, and 11 bases lay in between. CDR3 sequence: CASSYRVTGYTF. The CDR3, as DNA: TGTGCCAGCAGTTACAGGGTGACCGGCTACACCTTC.

The gene calls are TRBV13 and TRBJ1-1; 9 positions match TRBD1. The CDR3 extends over 15 amino acids. Germline V lookup: CDR1 PRHDT, CDR2 FYEKMQ (reference sequence). After removal of 5 bases from V and 6 bases from J, the junction contained 10 bases not matched to a gene. DNA for the CDR3: TGTGCCAGCAGCCCCGGGACAGGGTTGATGGCTGAAGCTTTCTTT. The encoded protein is CASSPGTGLMAEAFF.

The chain carries TRBV11-2 and TRBJ2-7; 8 nucleotides agree with TRBD1. V was pared by 5 bases and J by 6 bases, with 12 bases of the junction left unmatched. Germline CDR1 reads SGHAT; CDR2 reads FQNNGV. The CDR3 is 15 residues long. The CDR3 protein is CASSGQGQASGEQYF. CDR3 nucleotide sequence: TGTGCCAGCAGCGGCCAGGGACAGGCCAGTGGCGAGCAGTACTTC.

In its sample, this clone was seen a few times. This chain joins TRBV7-9 and TRBJ1-4; perhaps TRBD1 as D (5 bases). The CDR3 runs 15 residues. Trimming cost V 5 bases and J 7 bases, with 17 bases left between them. Germline-derived CDR1 and CDR2 are SEHNR and FQNEAQ (reference sequence). The CDR3 reads CASSPLDSGGEKLFF. The CDR3 DNA sequence: TGTGCCAGCAGCCCCCTCGACTCCGGGGGTGAAAAACTGTTTTTT.

The rearrangement joins TRBV4-3 to TRBJ2-5, with 10 bases lining up with TRBD2. Germline CDR1 is LGHNA and CDR2 is YSLEER. There are 16 residues in the CDR3. V dropped 4 bases and J dropped 5; count of bases not matched to a gene: 10. CDR3 in amino acids: CASSLSDSGRRETQYF. The CDR3 DNA follows: TGCGCCAGCAGCCTATCGGATAGCGGGAGGCGCGAGACCCAGTACTTC.

CDR3 coding DNA: TGTGCCACCAGTTATGGGTCTAGCTCTGGGGCCAACGTCCTGACTTTC. Amino acid sequence: CATSYGSSSGANVLTF. V usage is TRBV15 and J usage is TRBJ2-6, with D uncertain. The CDR3 loop spans 16 amino acids. CDR1 is LNHNV, CDR2 YYDKDF, per germline (reference sequence). The V gene lost 6 bases and the J gene lost 0 bases, with 12 bases spanning the gap. Together with reference TRBV15 and TRBJ2-6, the CDR3 gives the full variable domain: DAMVIQNPRYQVTQFGKPVTLSCSQTLNHNVMYWYQQKSSQAPKLLFHYYDKDFNNEADTPDNFQSRRPNTSFCFLDIRSPGLGDTAMYLCATSYGSSSGANVLTFGAGSRLTVL.